The T cell receptor beta chain described here comes from a study of T cell responses to AZD1222 COVID-19 vaccine. Overall study findings and caveats: At baseline, seropositivity was found in only a handful of AZD1222 recipients. Mostly white British, mostly female donors; authors suggested clonal diversity may be underestimated. Only after the peak T cell response were repertoires sampled. Spike-specific TCRs gained breadth and depth after people received two AZD1222 doses.

In the case of this clone: What it recognizes is unknown.

The J segment lost 8 bases and the V segment lost 2 bases, leaving 6 bases of the junction unmatched. Germline V gene data show CDR1 as SGHAT and CDR2 as FQNNGV. The CDR3 covers 15 residues. The table came from immunoSEQ multiplex PCR; TCRdb's copy has only in-frame clones and leaves some out. The profile covers just over 60,000 clones, with more than 70% appearing a single time and 11% to 15% taken by the ten largest. This receptor was identified in an adult in good health. The starting material was peripheral blood, obtained on day 0 of AZD1222 vaccination. The chain recombines TRBV11-2 with TRBJ2-1; 10 bases line up with TRBD2. The CDR3 coding sequence is TGTGCCAGCAGCTTACAGCGGGGGGGCACTGATGAGCAGTTCTTC. Its translation is CASSLQRGGTDEQFF.